This T cell receptor beta chain was identified in a study of blood T cell repertoires in COVID-19. Study summary: From the United States, Italy and Spain came samples of acute and convalescent COVID-19. T cells, B-cell-depleted T cells, or PBMCs supplied cDNA or gDNA.

Germline lookup yields CDR1 ENHRY and CDR2 SYGVKD. Trimming removed 5 bases from V and 7 bases from J; junction bases left unmatched: 9. There are 14 residues in the CDR3. Only one count was recorded for this clone. In the original analysis: Amplification from reference gene primers served as the basis for estimated nucleated cell counts. Sequencing was performed with immunoSEQ multiplex PCR; in TCRdb, only in-frame clones are kept and a portion is missing. That table gives V, J and clone size, and the DNA gave D and trimming. The sample consists of around 130,000 clones, around 85% of them appearing once.

This receptor was identified in a human donor in a cohort sampled during active COVID-19. Input material: peripheral blood. The chain combines TRBV10-3 with TRBJ1-1, with 8 bases aligning to TRBD1. CDR3: CAISTPDRANEAFF. Written as DNA, the CDR3 is TGTGCCATCAGTACCCCGGACAGGGCCAATGAAGCTTTCTTT.